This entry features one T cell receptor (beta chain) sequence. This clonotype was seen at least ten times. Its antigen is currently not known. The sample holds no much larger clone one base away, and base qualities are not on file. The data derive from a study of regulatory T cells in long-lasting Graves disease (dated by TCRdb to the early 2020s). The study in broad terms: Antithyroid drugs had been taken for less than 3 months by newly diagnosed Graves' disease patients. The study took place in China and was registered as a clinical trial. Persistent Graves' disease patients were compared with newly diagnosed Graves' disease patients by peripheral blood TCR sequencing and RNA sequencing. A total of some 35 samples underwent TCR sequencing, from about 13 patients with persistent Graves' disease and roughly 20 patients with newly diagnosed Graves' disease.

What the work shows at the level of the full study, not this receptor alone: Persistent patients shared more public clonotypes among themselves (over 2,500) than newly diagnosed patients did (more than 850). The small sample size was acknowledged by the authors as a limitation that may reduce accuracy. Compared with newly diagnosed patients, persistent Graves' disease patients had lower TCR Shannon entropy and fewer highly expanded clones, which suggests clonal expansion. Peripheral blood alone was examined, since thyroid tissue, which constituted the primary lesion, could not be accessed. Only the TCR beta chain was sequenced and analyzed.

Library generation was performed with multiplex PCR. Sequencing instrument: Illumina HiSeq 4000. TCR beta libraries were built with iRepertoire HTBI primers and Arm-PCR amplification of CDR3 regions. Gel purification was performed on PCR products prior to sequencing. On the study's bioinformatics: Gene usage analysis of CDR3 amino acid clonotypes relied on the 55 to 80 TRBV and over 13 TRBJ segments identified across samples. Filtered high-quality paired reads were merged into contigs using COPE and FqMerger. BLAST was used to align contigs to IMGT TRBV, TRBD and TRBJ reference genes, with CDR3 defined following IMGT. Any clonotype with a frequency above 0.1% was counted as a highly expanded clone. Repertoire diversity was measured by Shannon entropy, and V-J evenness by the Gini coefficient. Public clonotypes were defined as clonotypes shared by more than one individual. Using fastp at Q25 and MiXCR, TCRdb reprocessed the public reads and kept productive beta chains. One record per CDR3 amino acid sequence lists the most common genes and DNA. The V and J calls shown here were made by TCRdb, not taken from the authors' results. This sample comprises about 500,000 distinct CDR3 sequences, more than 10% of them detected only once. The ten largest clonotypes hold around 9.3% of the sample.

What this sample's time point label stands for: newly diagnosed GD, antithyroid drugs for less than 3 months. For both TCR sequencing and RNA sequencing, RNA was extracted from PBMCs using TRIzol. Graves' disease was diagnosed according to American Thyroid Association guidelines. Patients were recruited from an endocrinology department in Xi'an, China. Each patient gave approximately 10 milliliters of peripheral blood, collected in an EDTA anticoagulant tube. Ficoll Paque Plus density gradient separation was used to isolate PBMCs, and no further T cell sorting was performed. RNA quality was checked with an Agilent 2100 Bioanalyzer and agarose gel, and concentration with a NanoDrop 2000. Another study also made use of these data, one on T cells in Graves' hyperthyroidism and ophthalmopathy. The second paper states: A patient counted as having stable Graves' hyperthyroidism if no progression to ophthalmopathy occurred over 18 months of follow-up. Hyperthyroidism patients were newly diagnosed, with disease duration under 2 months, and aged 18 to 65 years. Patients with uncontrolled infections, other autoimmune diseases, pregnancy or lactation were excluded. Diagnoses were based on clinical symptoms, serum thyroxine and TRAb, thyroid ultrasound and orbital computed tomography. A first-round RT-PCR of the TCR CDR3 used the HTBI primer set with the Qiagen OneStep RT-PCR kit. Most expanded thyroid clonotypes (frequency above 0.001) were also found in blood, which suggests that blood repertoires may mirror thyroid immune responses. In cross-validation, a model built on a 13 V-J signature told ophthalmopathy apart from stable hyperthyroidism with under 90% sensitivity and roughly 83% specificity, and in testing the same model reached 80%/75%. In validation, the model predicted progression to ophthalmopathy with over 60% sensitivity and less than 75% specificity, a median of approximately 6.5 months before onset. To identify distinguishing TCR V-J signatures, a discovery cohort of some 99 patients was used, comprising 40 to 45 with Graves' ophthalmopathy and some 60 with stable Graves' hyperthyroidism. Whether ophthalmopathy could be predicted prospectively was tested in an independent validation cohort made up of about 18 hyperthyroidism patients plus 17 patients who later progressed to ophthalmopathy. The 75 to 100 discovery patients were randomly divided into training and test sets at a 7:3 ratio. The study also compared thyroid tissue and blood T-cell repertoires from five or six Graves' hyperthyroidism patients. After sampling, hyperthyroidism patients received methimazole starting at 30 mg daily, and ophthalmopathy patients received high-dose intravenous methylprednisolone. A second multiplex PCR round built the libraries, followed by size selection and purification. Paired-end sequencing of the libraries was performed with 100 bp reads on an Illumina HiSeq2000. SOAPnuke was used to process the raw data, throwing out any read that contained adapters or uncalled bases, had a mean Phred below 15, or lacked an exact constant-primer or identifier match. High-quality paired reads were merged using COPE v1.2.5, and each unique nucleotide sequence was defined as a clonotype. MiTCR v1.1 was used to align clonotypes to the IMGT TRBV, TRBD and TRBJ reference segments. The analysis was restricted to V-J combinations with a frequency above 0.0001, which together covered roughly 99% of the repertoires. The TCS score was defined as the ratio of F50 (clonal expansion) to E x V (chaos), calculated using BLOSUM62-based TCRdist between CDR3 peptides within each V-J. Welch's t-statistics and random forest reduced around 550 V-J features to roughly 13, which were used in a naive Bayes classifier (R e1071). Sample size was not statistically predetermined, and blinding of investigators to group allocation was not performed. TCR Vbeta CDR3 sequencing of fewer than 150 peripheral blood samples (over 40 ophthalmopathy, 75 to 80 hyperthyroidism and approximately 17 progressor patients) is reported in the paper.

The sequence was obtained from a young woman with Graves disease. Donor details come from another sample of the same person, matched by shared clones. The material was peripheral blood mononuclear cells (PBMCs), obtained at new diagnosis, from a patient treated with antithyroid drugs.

The encoded CDR3 is CASSHNDGRPYNEQFF. In nucleotide form, the sequence is TGTGCCAGCAGTCACAACGACGGGAGACCCTACAATGAGCAGTTCTTC. The chain links TRBV5-5 with TRBJ2-1, and TRBD2 may be the D gene, going by 6 matching bases. Counted from cysteine to phenylalanine, this CDR3 has 16 amino acids. The kept DNA is CDR3 alone, 48 bases in frame from the first base. V lost 5 bases and J lost 2 bases; the stretch between them is 17 bases long. CDR1 and CDR2 are drawn from the germline V gene (reference sequence): SGHKS, YYEKEE.